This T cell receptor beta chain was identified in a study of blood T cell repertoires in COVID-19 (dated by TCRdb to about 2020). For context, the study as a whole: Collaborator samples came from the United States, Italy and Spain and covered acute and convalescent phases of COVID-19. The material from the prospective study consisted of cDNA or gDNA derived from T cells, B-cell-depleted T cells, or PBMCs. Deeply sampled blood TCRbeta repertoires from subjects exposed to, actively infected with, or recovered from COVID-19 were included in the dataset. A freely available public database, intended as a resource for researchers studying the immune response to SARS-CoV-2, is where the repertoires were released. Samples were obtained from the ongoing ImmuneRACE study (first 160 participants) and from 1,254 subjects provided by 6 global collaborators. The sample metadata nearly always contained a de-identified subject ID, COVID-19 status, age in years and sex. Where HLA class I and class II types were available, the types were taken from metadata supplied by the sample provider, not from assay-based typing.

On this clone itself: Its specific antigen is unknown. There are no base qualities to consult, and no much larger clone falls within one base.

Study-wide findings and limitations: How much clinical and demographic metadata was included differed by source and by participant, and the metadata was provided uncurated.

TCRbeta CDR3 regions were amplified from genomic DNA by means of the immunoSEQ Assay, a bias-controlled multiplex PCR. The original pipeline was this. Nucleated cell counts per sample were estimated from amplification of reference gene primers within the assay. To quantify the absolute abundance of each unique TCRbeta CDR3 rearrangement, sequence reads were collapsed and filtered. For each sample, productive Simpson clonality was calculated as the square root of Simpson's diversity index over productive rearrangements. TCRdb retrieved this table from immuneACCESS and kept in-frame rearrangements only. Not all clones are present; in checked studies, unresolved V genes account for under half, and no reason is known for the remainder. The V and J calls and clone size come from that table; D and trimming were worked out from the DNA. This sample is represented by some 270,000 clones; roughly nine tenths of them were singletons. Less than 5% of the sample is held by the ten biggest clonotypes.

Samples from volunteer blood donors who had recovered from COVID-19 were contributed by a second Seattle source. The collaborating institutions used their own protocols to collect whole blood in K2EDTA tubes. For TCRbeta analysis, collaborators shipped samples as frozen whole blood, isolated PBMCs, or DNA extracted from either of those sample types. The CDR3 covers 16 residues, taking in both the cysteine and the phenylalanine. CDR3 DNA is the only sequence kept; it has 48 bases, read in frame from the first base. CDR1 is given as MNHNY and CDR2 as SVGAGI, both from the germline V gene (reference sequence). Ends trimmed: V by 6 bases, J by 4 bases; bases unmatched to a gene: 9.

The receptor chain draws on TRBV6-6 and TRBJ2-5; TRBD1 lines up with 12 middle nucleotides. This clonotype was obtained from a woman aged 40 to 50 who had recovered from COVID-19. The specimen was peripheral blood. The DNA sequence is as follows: TGTGCCAGCAGCCCCGGGACAGGGGGCATTGCAGAGACCCAGTACTTC. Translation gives CASSPGTGGIAETQYF.